The subject of this entry is one T cell receptor beta chain. The antigen it recognizes is unknown. No base quality values were provided; no much bigger clone lies one nucleotide off. TCRbeta CDR3 regions were amplified from genomic DNA using the immunoSEQ Assay, a bias-controlled multiplex PCR. The study's own analysis went as follows. The number of nucleated cells in each sample was estimated from the amplification of reference gene primers within the assay. To quantify the absolute abundance of each unique TCRbeta CDR3 rearrangement, sequence reads were collapsed and filtered. Productive Simpson clonality was computed per sample as the square root of Simpson's diversity index over productive rearrangements. In its TCRdb copy, this immuneACCESS table keeps in-frame sequences only and misses some clones. Where compared with another copy, unresolved V genes explain less than half of these, and the others have no known cause. D and trimming come from the DNA, and the V and J calls and clone size come from that table. For this sample there are approximately 200,000 clones; around 84% appear just once. The ten largest account for roughly a tenth of the sample.

Inclusive of the bounding cysteine and phenylalanine, the CDR3 is 17 residues long. The retained sequence is limited to the CDR3, 51 bases, with the frame set at the first base. The germline V gene encodes CDR1 SGHNT and CDR2 YYREEE (reference sequence). V is cut by 4 bases and J by 1 base, and the space between the germline ends is 15 bases. This sample was taken from a study of blood T cell repertoires in COVID-19 (dated by TCRdb to about 2020). Broadly, across the study: Collaborator samples came from the United States, Italy and Spain and covered acute and convalescent phases of COVID-19. A freely available public database, intended as a resource for researchers studying the immune response to SARS-CoV-2, is where the repertoires were released. The material from the prospective study consisted of cDNA or gDNA derived from T cells, B-cell-depleted T cells, or PBMCs. Nearly every sample came with metadata listing a de-identified subject ID, COVID-19 status, age in years and sex. Where HLA class I and class II types were available, the types were taken from metadata supplied by the sample provider, not from assay-based typing. Subjects who had been exposed to COVID-19, were actively infected with it, or had recovered from it provided the deeply sampled blood TCRbeta repertoires that made up the dataset. The samples were drawn from the first 160 participants of the ongoing ImmuneRACE study and from roughly 1,300 subjects provided by 6 global collaborators.

In Seattle, one collaborating source enrolled patients while the infection was active and tracked those patients longitudinally over the course of disease. Collaborating institutions collected whole blood in K2EDTA tubes following their own protocols. For TCRbeta analysis, collaborator samples were shipped as frozen whole blood, as isolated PBMCs, or as DNA extracted from either sample type. Results the study describes overall, beyond this receptor: How much clinical and demographic metadata was included differed by source and by participant, and the metadata was provided uncurated.

The sequence links TRBV5-4 to TRBJ2-6; the D gene is possibly TRBD2, with 7 bases matching. Material: peripheral blood. The TCR sequence derives from an elderly woman with COVID-19, enrolled during active disease. The CDR3 in this case is CASSPAGATSGANVLTF. Here is the DNA: TGTGCCAGCAGCCCCGCGGGGGCGACGTCTGGGGCCAACGTCCTGACTTTC.